The 6 T cell receptor beta chains listed next were all sequenced from one sample in a study of cytomegalovirus exposure and HLA in healthy donors. Generated by immunoSEQ multiplex PCR, the TCRdb table keeps only in-frame clones and is missing some. The data hold roughly 140,000 clones, with around 90% observed a single time. Material: PBMCs. These receptors were obtained from a woman between 18 and 30 years old in good health and CMV-seropositive.

The sample holds one count of this clone. The V gene is TRBV27, the J gene TRBJ2-7, with D maybe TRBD2 (6 bases). The CDR3 runs to 15 residues. V lost 2 bases and J 0 bases, leaving 11 bases between the germline ends. From germline, CDR1 is MNHEY and CDR2 SMNVEV (reference sequence). The chain's CDR3 is CASSLRRGTSYEQYF. In DNA, the CDR3 is TGTGCCAGCAGTTTAAGGCGCGGGACCTCCTACGAGCAGTACTTC.

This chain links TRBV5-4 with TRBJ2-5, with D possibly TRBD2 on 7 matching bases. The germline V gene has CDR1 SGHNT and CDR2 YYREEE (reference sequence). V shed 2 bases and J shed 5 bases, with 13 bases lying between them. The CDR3 spans 14 residues. The CDR3 nucleotides read TGTGCCAGCAGCTTACCGGGGGGCCGGGAGACCCAGTACTTC. Protein product: CASSLPGGRETQYF. Supplemented by reference TRBV5-4 and TRBJ2-5, the full variable domain reads ETGVTQSPTHLIKTRGQQVTLRCSSQSGHNTVSWYQQALGQGPQFIFQYYREEENGRGNFPPRFSGLQFPNYSSELNVNALELDDSALYLCASSLPGGRETQYFGPGTRLLVL.

The chain uses TRBV18 and TRBJ1-2, with 9 bases aligning to TRBD1. The CDR3 length is 13 residues. V lost 9 bases and J lost 7; bases outside the gene matches: 9. CDR1 and CDR2 from the germline V gene are KGHSH and LQKENI. CDR3 protein: CASLGQGKPGYTF. In nucleotides, the CDR3 is TGTGCCAGTTTGGGACAGGGCAAGCCTGGCTACACCTTC.

The chain recombines TRBV6-6 with TRBJ2-7; 8 bases match TRBD1. The germline V gene encodes CDR1 MNHNY and CDR2 SVGAGI (reference sequence). V was pared by 6 bases and J by 6 bases, with 10 bases of the junction left unmatched. CDR3 length: 14 residues. CDR3: CASSLPGGFSEQYF. CDR3 DNA: TGTGCCAGCAGCCTCCCAGGGGGCTTTAGCGAGCAGTACTTC.

V usage is TRBV6-5 and J usage is TRBJ2-7; 10 nucleotides line up with TRBD1. V lost 7 bases, J lost 5 bases, and 11 bases stayed unmatched. Germline-derived CDR1 and CDR2 are MNHEY and SVGAGI. The CDR3 is 15 residues long. CDR3 region: CASNQPGQGSHEQYF. The CDR3 DNA is TGTGCCAGCAACCAACCGGGACAGGGGTCCCACGAGCAGTACTTC.

V usage is TRBV6-1 and J usage is TRBJ1-3; D might be TRBD1 (6 bases). Germline V gene lookup returns CDR1 MNHNS and CDR2 SASEGT. The V end lost 11 bases, the J end lost 4 bases, and 21 bases lay between the germline ends. The CDR3 sequence is 15 residues long. CDR3 region: CAARVGGARGNTIYF. The CDR3 DNA is TGTGCCGCCAGGGTTGGGGGCGCCAGAGGAAACACCATATATTTT.